A selection of T cell receptor beta chains follows, all from one sample in a study of glioma-infiltrating T cells. Using its own MiXCR run on the multiplex PCR reads, TCRdb lists one record per CDR3 protein. The sample contains a few hundred thousand distinct CDR3 sequences, 41% of which appear only once. Material for sequencing was glioma tissue, nonneoplastic brain tissue, or PBMCs (not recorded which). All receptors derive from a human donor with low-grade glioma or glioblastoma, undergoing nonglioma brain surgery, or in good health (not recorded which). Each CDR3 is given with its conserved first and last residue. A D gene is named only where the DNA matches it firmly. Size is stated for part of the rows, as once, few or many counts, or as a class when the clone is expanded.

TRBV18	.	.	TRBJ2-1	CASSPGKWHNEQFF	TGTGCCAGCTCACCCGGGAAATGGCACAATGAGCAGTTCTTC
TRBV7-2	many	TRBD1	TRBJ2-7	CASSPRTGHYEQYF	TGTGCCAGCAGCCCTAGGACAGGTCACTACGAGCAGTACTTC
TRBV5-4	.	TRBD1	TRBJ1-2	CASSLNWDSRNTF	TGTGCCAGCAGCTTGAACTGGGACAGCCGAAACACCTTC
TRBV6-2/TRBV6-3	many	.	TRBJ2-7	CASSPQYEQYF	TGTGCCAGCAGTCCCCAATACGAGCAGTACTTC
TRBV6-2/TRBV6-3	.	TRBD2	TRBJ2-1	CASRRAGVGEQFF	TGTGCCAGCAGAAGAGCGGGAGTGGGGGAGCAGTTCTTC
TRBV19	few	.	TRBJ2-2	CASSIAGTNTGELFF	TGTGCCAGTAGTATAGCGGGCACGAACACCGGGGAGCTGTTTTTT
TRBV4-2	.	.	TRBJ2-3	CASSQVIFGDTQYF	TGTGCCAGCAGCCAAGTAATTTTCGGAGATACGCAGTATTTT
TRBV20-1	many	.	TRBJ2-3	CSASDWSSADTQYF	TGCAGTGCTAGTGACTGGTCTAGCGCAGATACGCAGTATTTT
TRBV20-1	.	.	TRBJ2-1	CSASAILTNYNEQFF	TGCAGTGCTAGCGCCATACTCACTAATTACAATGAGCAGTTCTTC
TRBV7-9	few	.	TRBJ1-1	CASSLGAPSWRTEAFF	TGTGCCAGCAGCTTAGGGGCCCCAAGTTGGAGGACTGAAGCTTTCTTT
TRBV7-9	.	.	TRBJ1-5	CASSSGRLGNNQPQHF	TGTGCCAGCAGCTCAGGACGGTTAGGGAACAATCAGCCCCAGCATTTT
TRBV7-2	.	TRBD2	TRBJ2-7	CASSFPPAGGPYEQYF	TGTGCCAGCAGCTTCCCCCCAGCGGGAGGCCCCTACGAGCAGTACTTC
TRBV19	.	TRBD2	TRBJ2-1	CASSIGTRSYNEQFF	TGTGCCAGTAGTATAGGGACTAGGAGCTACAATGAGCAGTTCTTC
TRBV3-1	.	TRBD2	TRBJ2-1	CASSRWSGSSYNEQFF	TGTGCCAGCAGCCGCTGGAGCGGGAGCTCCTACAATGAGCAGTTCTTC
TRBV4-3	.	.	TRBJ1-2	CASSQATGTPNYGYTF	TGCGCCAGCAGCCAAGCAACGGGGACCCCTAACTATGGCTACACCTTC
TRBV27	many	.	TRBJ1-1	CASSSRRAQRSTEAFF	TGTGCCAGCAGTAGTAGGAGGGCTCAAAGGAGCACTGAAGCTTTCTTT
TRBV2	.	.	TRBJ2-7	CASSEKHYGSPPMEGDEQYF	TGTGCCAGCAGTGAAAAGCATTACGGGAGTCCTCCCATGGAGGGCGACGAGCAGTACTTC
TRBV20-1	.	.	TRBJ2-2	CSAVPNTGELFF	TGCAGTGCTGTACCGAACACCGGGGAGCTGTTTTTT
TRBV29-1	.	TRBD1	TRBJ1-2	CSVGRGLDDCYTF	TGCAGCGTTGGCAGGGGGCTAGATGATTGCTACACCTTC
TRBV20-1	.	TRBD1	TRBJ1-5	CSAQRGQRDRVRYQPQHF	TGCAGTGCTCAGAGGGGCCAACGGGACAGGGTAAGATATCAGCCCCAGCATTTT
TRBV28	few	TRBD1	TRBJ2-3	CASSFAGQGADTQYF	TGTGCCAGCAGTTTTGCGGGACAGGGCGCAGATACGCAGTATTTT
TRBV28	many	.	TRBJ1-5	CASGSRLGNQPQHF	TGTGCCAGTGGTTCGAGATTGGGCAATCAGCCCCAGCATTTT
TRBV7-2	many	.	TRBJ2-7	CASRPPGTVPYEQYF	TGTGCCAGCAGGCCACCCGGGACCGTACCCTACGAGCAGTACTTC
TRBV6-2/TRBV6-3	.	.	TRBJ2-7	CASKQQGRNKQYF	TGTGCCAGCAAACAACAGGGTCGCAATAAGCAGTACTTC
TRBV7-7	.	.	TRBJ2-2	CASSFSVHTGELFF	TGTGCTAGCAGCTTCAGCGTACACACCGGGGAGCTGTTTTTT
TRBV5-5	.	.	TRBJ2-3	CASSTSGQIDTQYF	TGTGCCAGCAGCACTTCGGGACAAATAGATACGCAGTATTTT
TRBV27	.	.	TRBJ2-3	CDRIPARVSGITDTQYF	TGTGACAGAATTCCCGCCAGGGTTAGCGGAATCACAGATACGCAGTATTTT
TRBV20-1	few	.	TRBJ1-2	CSAMVLGAAPYYGYTF	TGCAGTGCTATGGTCCTGGGGGCAGCGCCATACTATGGCTACACCTTC
TRBV6-2/TRBV6-3	many	.	TRBJ2-5	CASRDSQETQYF	TGTGCCAGCCGGGACTCGCAAGAGACCCAGTACTTC
TRBV18	.	.	TRBJ1-2	CASSPPLGGYGYTF	TGTGCCAGCTCACCACCTCTGGGTGGCTATGGCTACACCTTC
TRBV2	.	.	TRBJ2-7	CASGDGSYEQYF	TGTGCCAGCGGGGACGGCTCCTACGAGCAGTACTTC
TRBV4-1	many	.	TRBJ2-7	CASSQVGYEQYF	TGTGCCAGCAGCCAAGTAGGATACGAGCAGTACTTC
TRBV27	many	TRBD2	TRBJ2-7	CASSAGTSGIYEQYF	TGTGCCAGCAGTGCAGGGACTAGCGGGATCTACGAGCAGTACTTC
TRBV4-1	.	.	TRBJ1-6	CASSQETTENSPLHF	TGCGCCAGCAGCCAAGAGACCACCGAGAACTCACCCCTCCACTTT
TRBV7-9	few	.	TRBJ1-6	CASSLPGVGSPLHF	TGTGCCAGCAGCTTACCCGGGGTGGGGTCACCCCTCCACTTT
TRBV4-2	.	.	TRBJ2-5	CASRDRSQETQYF	TGTGCCAGCAGAGACAGATCCCAAGAGACCCAGTACTTC
TRBV5-1	.	TRBD2	TRBJ2-7	CASSPVLREGDEQYF	TGCGCCAGCAGCCCAGTCCTCCGGGAGGGCGACGAGCAGTACTTC
TRBV29-1	.	.	TRBJ2-5	CSVRYGTEETQYF	TGCAGCGTACGGTATGGGACGGAAGAGACCCAGTACTTC
TRBV4-1	once	.	TRBJ2-5	CASSQKTLDSKTQYF	TGCGCCAGCAGCCAAAAAACGTTGGACTCCAAGACCCAGTACTTC
TRBV25-1	few	.	TRBJ2-7	CASSESYEQYF	TGTGCCAGCAGTGAATCGTACGAGCAGTACTTC
TRBV28	many	.	TRBJ1-1	CASSLPGQDTEAFF	TGTGCCAGCAGTCTCCCGGGACAAGACACTGAAGCTTTCTTT
TRBV6-1	.	TRBD1	TRBJ2-1	CASREMWDRPYNEQFF	TGTGCCAGCAGAGAGATGTGGGACAGACCCTACAATGAGCAGTTCTTC
TRBV4-1	few	.	TRBJ1-2	CASSRQGSDGYTF	TGCGCCAGCAGCCGGCAGGGGTCTGATGGCTACACCTTC
TRBV20-1	many	.	TRBJ2-7	CSARTDTYEQYF	TGCAGTGCTAGGACAGATACCTACGAGCAGTACTTC
TRBV19	.	.	TRBJ2-1	CASSAPPREQFF	TGTGCCAGTAGTGCCCCCCCGAGGGAGCAGTTCTTC
TRBV10-3	many	.	TRBJ2-3	CAISGETTDTQYF	TGTGCCATCAGTGGAGAGACCACAGATACGCAGTATTTT
TRBV3-1	.	.	TRBJ2-7	CASGQLHNYEQYF	TGTGCCAGCGGCCAATTACACAACTACGAGCAGTACTTC
TRBV10-3	.	.	TRBJ1-2	CAISADQNYGYTF	TGTGCCATCAGTGCAGACCAAAACTATGGCTACACCTTC
TRBV7-2	many	.	TRBJ1-5	CASSLRDSGQPQHF	TGTGCCAGCAGCTTACGGGACTCAGGTCAGCCCCAGCATTTT
TRBV18	.	TRBD1	TRBJ2-5	CASSATWGQGNQETQYF	TGTGCCAGCTCAGCTACCTGGGGACAGGGAAACCAAGAGACCCAGTACTTC
TRBV7-2	.	TRBD1	TRBJ1-2	CASSLWGDRVNGYTF	TGTGCCAGCAGCTTATGGGGGGACAGGGTTAATGGCTACACCTTC
TRBV15	.	.	TRBJ1-5	CATSRGRSNQPQHF	TGTGCCACCAGCAGAGGTCGGAGCAATCAGCCCCAGCATTTT
TRBV2	.	.	TRBJ2-7	CASRPDGRRQYF	TGTGCCAGCAGACCCGACGGGCGGCGGCAGTACTTC